The rows below give T cell receptor beta chains drawn from one sample of a study of PD-1 blockade in classical Hodgkin lymphoma. The protocol was immunoSEQ multiplex PCR, while the TCRdb copy is restricted to in-frame clones and leaves out a portion. The sample records under 45,000 clones, roughly 70% being singletons. The material was peripheral blood mononuclear cells (PBMCs), obtained at baseline. The origin of the receptors is a human donor with classical Hodgkin lymphoma. The CDR3 runs from the conserved cysteine through the conserved F or W. The D gene is left open where the match is weak. Some rows have no size entry. The others give once, few or many, or a class for an expanded clone.

j_gene,d_gene,v_gene,abundance,CDR3aa,CDR3nt
TRBJ1-5,-,TRBV4-1,-,CASSQDPDRPWGNQPQHF,TGCGCCAGCAGCCAAGACCCGGACCGCCCGTGGGGCAATCAGCCCCAGCATTTT
TRBJ1-1,-,TRBV19,-,CASSIASGSNTEAFF,TGTGCCAGTAGTATAGCCTCGGGCTCGAACACTGAAGCTTTCTTT
TRBJ2-1,TRBD1,TRBV28,-,CASRAWTGYVGEFF,TGTGCCAGCAGGGCATGGACAGGGTACGTAGGAGAGTTCTTC
TRBJ1-4,-,TRBV7-2,-,CASSPFSGTELGKLFF,TGTGCCAGCAGCCCGTTCTCAGGGACGGAGCTCGGGAAACTGTTTTTT
TRBJ2-1,-,TRBV29-1,-,CSVAGLFVESSYNEQFF,TGCAGCGTGGCGGGGCTCTTCGTCGAAAGCTCCTACAATGAGCAGTTCTTC
TRBJ2-2,-,TRBV21-1,-,CASSIWGGALNTGELFF,TGTGCCAGCAGCATATGGGGGGGCGCCTTGAACACCGGGGAGCTGTTTTTT
TRBJ2-1,TRBD2,TRBV7-7,-,CASSLAGAGGNEQFF,TGTGCTAGCAGCTTAGCGGGAGCGGGAGGGAATGAGCAGTTCTTC
TRBJ2-4,-,TRBV10-3,-,CAISEARERVAKNIQYF,TGTGCCATCAGCGAAGCCCGCGAGAGGGTAGCCAAAAACATTCAGTACTTC
TRBJ2-5,-,TRBV30,-,CAWSTGETQYF,TGTGCCTGGAGTACGGGAGAGACCCAGTACTTC
TRBJ1-5,TRBD1,TRBV7-9,few,CASSSTGPGNQPQHF,TGTGCCAGCAGCTCGACAGGGCCCGGCAATCAGCCCCAGCATTTT
TRBJ1-2,TRBD1,TRBV6-5,few,CASSPSGTGSYGYTF,TGTGCCAGCAGTCCCTCAGGGACAGGGTCATATGGCTACACCTTC
TRBJ1-6,-,TRBV2,-,CASGGILLGSPLHF,TGTGCCAGCGGAGGGATTTTATTAGGTTCACCCCTCCACTTT
TRBJ1-1,-,TRBV30,-,CAWSPLRTEAFF,TGTGCCTGGAGCCCCTTAAGGACTGAAGCTTTCTTT
TRBJ2-5,TRBD1,TRBV5-4,once,CASSLGASTGQETQYF,TGTGCCAGCAGCTTGGGGGCGTCGACAGGGCAAGAGACCCAGTACTTC
TRBJ1-1,-,TRBV27,-,CASRSRGAGYTEAFF,TGTGCCAGCAGGTCGAGGGGAGCTGGATACACTGAAGCTTTCTTT
TRBJ1-2,-,TRBV27,-,CASSLSNRGPVLYGYTF,TGTGCCAGCAGTTTATCGAACCGGGGGCCAGTCCTCTATGGCTACACCTTC
TRBJ1-2,TRBD1,TRBV6-5,-,CASRPTGQGHEGYTF,TGTGCCAGCAGGCCAACGGGACAGGGCCATGAAGGCTACACCTTC
TRBJ2-2,TRBD1,TRBV7-3,-,CASSLWTGVGTGELFF,TGTGCCAGCAGCCTATGGACAGGGGTGGGCACCGGGGAGCTGTTTTTT
TRBJ1-5,-,TRBV19,-,CASTPGWGAPNQSQHF,TGTGCCAGTACCCCCGGTTGGGGGGCCCCCAATCAGTCCCAGCATTTT
TRBJ1-1,-,TRBV4-1,-,CASRSRSTEAFF,TGCGCCAGCAGGTCCAGAAGCACTGAAGCTTTCTTT
TRBJ1-1,-,TRBV28,-,CASSLFGALDAFF,TGTGCCAGCAGTTTATTCGGCGCGTTAGACGCTTTCTTT
TRBJ2-3,-,TRBV27,-,CASKGGGADTQYF,TGTGCCAGCAAGGGCGGAGGGGCAGATACGCAGTATTTT
TRBJ1-1,-,TRBV12-5,-,CASALGLNYGGTVEAFF,TGTGCTAGTGCCCTGGGCCTCAACTACGGGGGTACGGTTGAAGCTTTCTTT